This TCR beta chain stems from a study of tumor-infiltrating lymphocytes in localized non-small cell lung cancer. Study context: Resected tumor was paired with non-adjacent uninvolved lung from the same patient.

Germline values: CDR1 SNHLY, CDR2 FYNNEI. Trimming shortened V by 5 bases and J by 7 bases, and 14 bases separated the two germline ends. The CDR3 covers 14 residues. This clone was counted between two and nine times. The table came from immunoSEQ multiplex PCR; TCRdb's copy has only in-frame clones and leaves some out. The table lists under 20,000 clones, around 75% of them singletons. The receptor comes from a human donor with non-small cell lung cancer. The chain couples TRBV2 to TRBJ2-2; D possibly uses TRBD1 or TRBD2 (5 bases each). Sample: lung tumor tissue. The CDR3 nucleotides are TGTGCCAGCAGTCGGGACGGTGAAGTCGGGGAGCTGTTTTTT. The encoded protein is CASSRDGEVGELFF.